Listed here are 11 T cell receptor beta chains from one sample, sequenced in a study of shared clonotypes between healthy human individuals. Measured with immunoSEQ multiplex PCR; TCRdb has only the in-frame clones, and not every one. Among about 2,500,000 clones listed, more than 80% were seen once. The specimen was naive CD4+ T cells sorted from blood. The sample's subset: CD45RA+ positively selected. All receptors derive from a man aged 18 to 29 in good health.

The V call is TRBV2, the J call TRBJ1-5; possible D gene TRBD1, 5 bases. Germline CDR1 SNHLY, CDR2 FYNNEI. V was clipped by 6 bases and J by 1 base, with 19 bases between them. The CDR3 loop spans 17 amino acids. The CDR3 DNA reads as TGTGCCAGCAGAGCCTCAGGGTCGTCAGGAAGCAATCAGCCCCAGCATTTT. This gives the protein CASRASGSSGSNQPQHF.

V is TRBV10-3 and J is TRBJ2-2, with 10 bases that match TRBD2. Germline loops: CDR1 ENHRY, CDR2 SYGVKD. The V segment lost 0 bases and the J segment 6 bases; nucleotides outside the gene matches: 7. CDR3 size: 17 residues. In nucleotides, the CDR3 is TGTGCCATCAGTGAGTCGGGAGCGGGGGGGCCCTCCGGGGAGCTGTTTTTT. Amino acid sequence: CAISESGAGGPSGELFF.

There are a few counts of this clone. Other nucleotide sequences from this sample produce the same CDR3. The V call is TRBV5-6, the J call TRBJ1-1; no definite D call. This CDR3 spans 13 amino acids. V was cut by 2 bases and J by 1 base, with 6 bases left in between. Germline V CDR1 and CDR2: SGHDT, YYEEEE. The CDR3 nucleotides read TGTGCCAGCAGCTTAGGTGGGAACACTGAAGCTTTCTTT. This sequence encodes CASSLGGNTEAFF.

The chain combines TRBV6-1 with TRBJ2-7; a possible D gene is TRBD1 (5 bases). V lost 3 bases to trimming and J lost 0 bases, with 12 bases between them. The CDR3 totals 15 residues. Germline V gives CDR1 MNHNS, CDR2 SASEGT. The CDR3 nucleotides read TGTGCCAGCAGTGATGAAGGACACCTCTCCTACGAGCAGTACTTC. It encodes CASSDEGHLSYEQYF.

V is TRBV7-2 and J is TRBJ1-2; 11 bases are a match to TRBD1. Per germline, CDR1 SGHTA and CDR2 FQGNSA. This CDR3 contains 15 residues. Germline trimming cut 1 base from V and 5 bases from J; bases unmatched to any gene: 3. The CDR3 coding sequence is TGTGCCAGCAGCTTAGATGGGACAGGGGGGTATGGCTACACCTTC. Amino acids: CASSLDGTGGYGYTF.

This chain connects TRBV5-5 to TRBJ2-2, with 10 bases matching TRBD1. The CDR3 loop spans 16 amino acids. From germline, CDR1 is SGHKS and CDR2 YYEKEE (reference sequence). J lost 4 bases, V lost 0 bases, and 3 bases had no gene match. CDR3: CASSLGQGATTGELFF. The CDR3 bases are TGTGCCAGCAGCTTGGGACAGGGGGCGACCACCGGGGAGCTGTTTTTT.

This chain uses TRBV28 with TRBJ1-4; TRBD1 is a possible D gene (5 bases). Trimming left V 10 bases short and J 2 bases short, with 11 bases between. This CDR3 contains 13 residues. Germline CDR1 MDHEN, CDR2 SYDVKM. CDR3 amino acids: CAIRGGTNEKLFF. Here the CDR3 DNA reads TGTGCCATTAGGGGAGGGACTAATGAAAAACTGTTTTTT.

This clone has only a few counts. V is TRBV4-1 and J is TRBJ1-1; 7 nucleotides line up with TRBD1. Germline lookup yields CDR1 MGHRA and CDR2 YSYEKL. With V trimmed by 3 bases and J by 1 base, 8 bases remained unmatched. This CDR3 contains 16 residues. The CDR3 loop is CASSHPARQGNTEAFF. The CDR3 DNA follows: TGCGCCAGCAGCCACCCTGCGAGACAGGGGAACACTGAAGCTTTCTTT.

Here the CDR3 DNA reads TGTGCCAGCAGTGACACTGACAGGACAGATACGCAGTATTTT. Amino acids: CASSDTDRTDTQYF. This sequence joins TRBV6-4 and TRBJ2-3; TRBD1 might be the D (6 bases). V was cut by 2 bases and J by 3 bases, with 9 bases left in between. Germline V lookup: CDR1 MRHNA, CDR2 SNTAGT. The CDR3 is 14 amino acids.

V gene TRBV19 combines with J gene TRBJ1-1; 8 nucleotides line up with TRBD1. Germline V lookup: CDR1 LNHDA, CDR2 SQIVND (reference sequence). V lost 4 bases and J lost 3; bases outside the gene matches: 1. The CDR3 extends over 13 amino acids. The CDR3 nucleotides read TGTGCCAGTAGTAGCAGGGGGCACACTGAAGCTTTCTTT. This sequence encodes CASSSRGHTEAFF.

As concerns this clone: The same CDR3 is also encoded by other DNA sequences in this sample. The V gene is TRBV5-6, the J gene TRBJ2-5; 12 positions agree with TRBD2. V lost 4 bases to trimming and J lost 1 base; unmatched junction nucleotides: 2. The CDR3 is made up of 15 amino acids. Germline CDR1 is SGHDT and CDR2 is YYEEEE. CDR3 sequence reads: CASSLGLAGQETQYF. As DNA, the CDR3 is TGTGCCAGCAGCCTGGGACTAGCGGGCCAAGAGACCCAGTACTTC.